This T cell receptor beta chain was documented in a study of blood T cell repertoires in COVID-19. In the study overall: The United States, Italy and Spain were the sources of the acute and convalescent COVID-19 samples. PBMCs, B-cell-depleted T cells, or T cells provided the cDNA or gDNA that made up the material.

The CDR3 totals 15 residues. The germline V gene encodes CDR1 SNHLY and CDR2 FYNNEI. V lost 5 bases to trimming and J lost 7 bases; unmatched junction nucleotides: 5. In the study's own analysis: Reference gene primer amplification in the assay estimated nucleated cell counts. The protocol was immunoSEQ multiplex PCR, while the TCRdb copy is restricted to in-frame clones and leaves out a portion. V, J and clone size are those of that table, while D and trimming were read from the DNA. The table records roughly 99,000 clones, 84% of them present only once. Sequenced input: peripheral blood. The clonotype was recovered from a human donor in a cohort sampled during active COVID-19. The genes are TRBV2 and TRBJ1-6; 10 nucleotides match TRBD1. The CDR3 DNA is TGTGCCAGCAGTAAAGACAGGGGGCAAAATTCACCCCTCCACTTT. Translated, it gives CASSKDRGQNSPLHF.